The 10 T cell receptor beta chains presented below share a single source sample, sequenced in a study of CD8+ T cells in alopecia areata. As the sequencing template, cDNA was produced by extracting RNA and reverse transcribing it. This table comes from immunoSEQ multiplex PCR, and its TCRdb copy is limited to in-frame clones, with some not included. Among 150,000 to 200,000 clones listed, roughly 66% were seen once. Specimen: CD8+ T cells sorted from blood, collected at week 0. The origin of the receptors is a human donor with alopecia areata.

This rearrangement joins TRBV7-3 to TRBJ2-1; TRBD2 agrees at 9 bases. V was clipped by 6 bases and J by 9 bases; unmatched bases: 12. The CDR3 totals 15 residues. Germline V gene data show CDR1 as SGHTA and CDR2 as FQGTGA. In nucleotides, the CDR3 is TGTGCCAGCAGGTCCGGGACTAGCTTGCTTAGTGAGCAGTTCTTC. It codes for CASRSGTSLLSEQFF.

J is TRBJ2-2 and V is TRBV9, with D perhaps matching TRBD2 (6 bases). Germline CDR1 SGDLS, CDR2 YYNGEE. This CDR3 has 17 amino acids. Trimming removed 0 bases from V and 0 bases from J, with 12 bases in between. The CDR3 is CASSVAGAGANTGELFF. In DNA form, the CDR3 reads TGTGCCAGCAGCGTAGCAGGAGCGGGCGCGAACACCGGGGAGCTGTTTTTT. The whole variable domain, remainder taken from reference TRBV9 and TRBJ2-2, is DSGVTQTPKHLITATGQRVTLRCSPRSGDLSVYWYQQSLDQGLQFLIQYYNGEERAKGNILERFSAQQFPDLHSELNLSSLELGDSALYFCASSVAGAGANTGELFFGEGSRLTVL.

This clone was seen a handful of times. The CDR3: CASSQGPPREQYF. For the CDR3, the DNA is TGCGCCAGCAGCCAAGGACCTCCGAGGGAGCAGTACTTC. The gene calls are TRBV4-1 and TRBJ2-7; D is unresolved. Trimming pared 1 base from V and 7 bases from J, leaving 11 bases between. The CDR3 length is 13 residues. Germline CDR1 is MGHRA and CDR2 is YSYEKL.

This clone was counted ten times or more. The chain uses TRBV6-6 and TRBJ1-5; no clear D. Trimming removed 6 bases at V and 3 bases at J, with 15 bases between. The CDR3 runs to 15 residues. Germline V gene data show CDR1 as MNHNY and CDR2 as SVGAGI (reference sequence). CDR3 sequence (DNA): TGTGCCAGCAGGACCACACCTGGCCTCAATCAGCCCCAGCATTTT. As protein: CASRTTPGLNQPQHF.

The rearrangement joins TRBV13 to TRBJ2-3; D call uncertain. Germline CDR1 PRHDT, CDR2 FYEKMQ (reference sequence). Trimming left V 2 bases short and J 4 bases short, with 7 bases between. CDR3 length: 13 amino acids. DNA for the CDR3: TGTGCCAGCAGCTTAACGACGGCAGATACGCAGTATTTT. Translation: CASSLTTADTQYF.

The chain is built from TRBV4-1 and TRBJ1-5; the D is unclear. The CDR3 spans 15 residues. Looked up from germline, CDR1 is MGHRA and CDR2 is YSYEKL. Deletions cut 0 bases from V and 1 base from J, with 7 bases between. As DNA, the CDR3 is TGCGCCAGCAGCCAAGACTCCAGAAGCAATCAGCCCCAGCATTTT. Translating gives CASSQDSRSNQPQHF.

This clone has just a few counts. This chain connects TRBV7-9 to TRBJ2-1, with TRBD2 matching 8 bases. The CDR3 has 13 residues. J was trimmed by 9 bases and V by 11 bases; bases with no gene match: 12. Per the germline V gene, CDR1 is SEHNR and CDR2 is FQNEAQ (reference sequence). This chain's CDR3 is CAVSRGGPLEQFF. For the CDR3, the DNA is TGTGCCGTTTCCCGGGGGGGCCCTCTTGAGCAGTTCTTC.

This clone was seen only a few times. The genes are TRBV5-6 and TRBJ2-7, with TRBD1 identical over 9 bases. The CDR3 spans 15 residues. V shed 4 bases, J shed 3 bases, and the junction held 8 bases outside the gene matches. The V gene's germline CDR1 is SGHDT and CDR2 YYEEEE. Written as DNA, the CDR3 is TGTGCCAGCAGCACGGCCGGGACAGGGTTCTACGAGCAGTACTTC. Residues: CASSTAGTGFYEQYF.

As regards this clone: The same CDR3 also results from other DNA sequences found in this sample. The V gene is TRBV27, the J gene TRBJ1-5, with a tentative D call TRBD1 (5 bases). Trimming pared 3 bases from V and 0 bases from J, leaving 6 bases between. The CDR3 has 14 amino acids. Looked up from germline, CDR1 is MNHEY and CDR2 is SMNVEV (reference sequence). The CDR3 DNA sequence: TGTGCCAGCAGTTTGGGGGGTAGCAATCAGCCCCAGCATTTT. Its protein product is CASSLGGSNQPQHF.

This clone showed up just a few times. This chain links TRBV27 with TRBJ2-2, with D perhaps matching TRBD1 (5 bases). Trimming removed 2 bases at V and 5 bases at J, with 18 bases between. Germline lookup yields CDR1 MNHEY and CDR2 SMNVEV (reference sequence). The CDR3 is 17 amino acids. The CDR3 reads CASSLIYLGVGTGELFF. CDR3 bases: TGTGCCAGCAGTTTAATATATTTAGGGGTCGGAACCGGGGAGCTGTTTTTT.